These T cell receptor beta chains were read from a single sample in a study of PD-L1 blockade in urothelial cancer. This table comes from immunoSEQ multiplex PCR, and its TCRdb copy is limited to in-frame clones, with some not included. This sample yields some 56,000 clones, of which roughly 80% are seen a single time; roughly 1.4% belongs to the top ten. This specimen was PBMCs, taken around atezolizumab (anti-PD-L1) treatment. Receptors originate from a man aged 50 to 60 with urothelial cancer. Each CDR3 is given without its conserved first and last residue. Fields, in order: CDR3 protein, J gene, CDR3 length, V gene.

ASSVATNTGELF TRBJ2-2 12 TRBV9
ASSVGGTDTQY TRBJ2-3 11 TRBV9
ASSGDVRGAWNEQF TRBJ2-1 14 TRBV9
ASRRTGTYEQY TRBJ2-7 11 TRBV2
ASSLPTTDRGRDGELF TRBJ2-2 16 TRBV27
ASSQDTRGRDYGYT TRBJ1-2 14 TRBV4-2
ASSLGGQGQYTEAF TRBJ1-1 14 TRBV5-4
ASSFHTVLGELF TRBJ2-2 12 TRBV6-6
ASSSTDTQY TRBJ2-3 9 TRBV7-9
ASSKRQGSGI TRBJ2-7 10 TRBV7-8
ASSQVSGRAWGEQY TRBJ2-7 14 TRBV4-3
ASRQTGDWRETQY TRBJ2-5 13 TRBV7-3
ASSIEARGSYGYT TRBJ1-2 13 TRBV19
ASSHRETDTQY TRBJ2-3 11 TRBV6-4
ASSQEGLPNAEQF TRBJ2-1 13 TRBV14
ASSPGLAGGPDTQY TRBJ2-3 14 TRBV18
ASSFNGQPNAFLF TRBJ1-4 13 TRBV5-1
ASGPSGGETQY TRBJ2-5 11 TRBV12-5
ASSSGTIFGYT TRBJ1-2 11 TRBV28
ASSIFRVEAF TRBJ1-1 10 TRBV19
ASNRQGGGTGNTGELF TRBJ2-2 16 TRBV9
ASSPTKGLAGVNEQF TRBJ2-1 15 TRBV7-6
ASSQDSSSYNEQF TRBJ2-1 13 TRBV4-3
ASSPTADSNQPQH TRBJ1-5 13 TRBV6-1
ASSILLAGGSTDTQY TRBJ2-3 15 TRBV7-6
ASSISFSGNTIY TRBJ1-3 12 TRBV19
ASSVRDRNNSPLH TRBJ1-6 13 TRBV5-6
ASSMVHRSTDTQY TRBJ2-3 13 TRBV19
ASSQDVAGPYNEQF TRBJ2-1 14 TRBV14
ASRTPGTSGRGAYEQY TRBJ2-7 16 TRBV28